What follows are 17 T cell receptor beta chains derived from one specimen sequenced in a study of cytomegalovirus exposure and HLA in healthy donors. PCR amplification relied on 60 Vbeta primers (plus 13 Jbeta primers). The protocol was immunoSEQ multiplex PCR, while the TCRdb copy is restricted to in-frame clones and leaves out a portion. The sample includes fewer than 200,000 clones, 75% to 85% of them seen just once. The sample taken for sequencing was PBMCs. The receptor source for this set is a female donor in good health and CMV-seronegative.

As for this clone: The sample holds other DNA sequences that translate to the same CDR3. V and J are TRBV5-4 and TRBJ1-1, with 10 bases fitting TRBD1. The CDR3 extends over 15 amino acids. Germline V gene sequence: CDR1 SGHNT, CDR2 YYREEE (reference sequence). J lost 5 bases, V lost 3 bases, and 7 bases had no gene match. In DNA, the CDR3 is TGTGCCAGCAGCTCCCGACAGGGGGCGCGTACTGAAGCTTTCTTT. Its protein product is CASSSRQGARTEAFF.

The V gene is TRBV5-6, the J gene TRBJ1-1; D unresolved. V gave up 1 base and J gave up 5 bases, with 12 bases separating them. The CDR3 covers 14 residues. CDR1 is SGHDT and CDR2 is YYEEEE in the germline V gene. This CDR3 reads CASSLRAGSTEAFF. As DNA, the CDR3 is TGTGCCAGCAGCTTGAGGGCCGGGAGTACTGAAGCTTTCTTT.

V usage is TRBV27 and J usage is TRBJ1-2; no firm D call. V gave up 2 bases and J gave up 4 bases, with 14 bases separating them. Germline lookup yields CDR1 MNHEY and CDR2 SMNVEV (reference sequence). The CDR3 sequence is 15 residues long. CDR3 region: CASSLENNRGYGYTF. Written as DNA, the CDR3 is TGTGCCAGCAGTTTAGAGAATAACCGGGGCTATGGCTACACCTTC.

The gene calls are TRBV10-3 and TRBJ2-1; tentative D call: TRBD1 (6 bases). This CDR3 comprises 14 residues. V was shortened by 4 bases and J by 8 bases, with 15 bases between the two germline ends. Germline V gene sequence: CDR1 ENHRY, CDR2 SYGVKD. DNA of the CDR3: TGTGCCATCAGTGTAGGCAGGGGTCTCGATGAGCAGTTCTTC. Amino acids: CAISVGRGLDEQFF.

A few counts support this clone. The rearrangement links TRBV19 to TRBJ1-2, with 10 nucleotides matching TRBD1. The V gene end was trimmed by 9 bases and the J gene end by 4 bases; junction bases not matched to a gene: 5. The CDR3 covers 13 residues. The germline gives CDR1 LNHDA, CDR2 SQIVND (reference sequence). The CDR3 DNA sequence: TGTGCCAGCCGGGACAGGGGACTCTATGGCTACACCTTC. The encoded protein is CASRDRGLYGYTF.

V and J are TRBV7-9 and TRBJ2-7, with TRBD1 as a possible D gene (6 bases). CDR3 length: 13 amino acids. Trimming took off 5 bases at V and 9 bases at J, with 17 bases between the two ends. CDR1 is SEHNR and CDR2 is FQNEAQ in the germline V gene (reference sequence). This CDR3 is CASSGQGLGGQYF. CDR3 in DNA: TGTGCCAGCAGCGGGCAGGGGTTGGGTGGGCAGTACTTC.

The chain carries TRBV6-1 and TRBJ2-2; weak D call: TRBD2 (5 bases). V was pared by 11 bases and J by 3 bases, with 10 bases between. There are 12 residues in the CDR3. Germline CDR1 and CDR2: MNHNS and SASEGT. CDR3 coding DNA: TGTGCCGCGTTCGGGGACACCGGGGAGCTGTTTTTT. This gives the protein CAAFGDTGELFF.

The chain couples TRBV15 to TRBJ1-4; D remains unclear. Germline CDR1 LNHNV, CDR2 YYDKDF (reference sequence). Trimming removed 1 base from V and 7 bases from J, with 4 bases in between. This CDR3 has 12 amino acids. In DNA, the CDR3 is TGTGCCACCAGCAGAGCTGTTGAAAAACTGTTTTTT. Translation: CATSRAVEKLFF.

The chain joins TRBV4-3 to TRBJ2-1; tentative D call: TRBD2 (7 bases). V lost 2 bases and J 7 bases, leaving 18 bases between the germline ends. The CDR3 is 16 residues long. Germline CDR1 is LGHNA and CDR2 is YSLEER. This CDR3 is CASSQSRAGRGNEQFF. Written as DNA, the CDR3 is TGCGCCAGCAGCCAATCGCGAGCGGGAAGGGGGAATGAGCAGTTCTTC.

The V and J genes are TRBV7-9 and TRBJ1-2; 8 positions agree with TRBD1. The germline V gene encodes CDR1 SEHNR and CDR2 FQNEAQ (reference sequence). After removal of 5 bases from V and 5 bases from J, the junction contained 10 bases not matched to a gene. The CDR3 is 15 residues long. For the CDR3, the DNA is TGTGCCAGCAGCCGTGGGACAGGCGGTTTTTATGGCTACACCTTC. Amino acids: CASSRGTGGFYGYTF.

J is TRBJ1-2 and V is TRBV19; the D gene is possibly TRBD1 (6 bases). CDR1 and CDR2 (germline): LNHDA, SQIVND (reference sequence). V lost 5 bases, J lost 8 bases, and 21 bases lay in between. The CDR3 runs 15 residues. The CDR3, as DNA: TGTGCCAGTAGTGCGAGAAACAGGGTTTCAAGCGGCTACACCTTC. Protein: CASSARNRVSSGYTF. Full variable domain (remainder filled in from reference TRBV19 and TRBJ1-2): DGGITQSPKYLFRKEGQNVTLSCEQNLNHDAMYWYRQDPGQGLRLIYYSQIVNDFQKGDIAEGYSVSREKKESFPLTVTSAQKNPTAFYLCASSARNRVSSGYTFGSGTRLTVV.

The rearrangement uses TRBV7-9 and TRBJ1-1; the D is unclear. V lost 5 bases, J lost 2 bases, and 15 bases lay in between. From germline, CDR1 is SEHNR and CDR2 FQNEAQ (reference sequence). The CDR3 has 15 amino acids. In nucleotides, the CDR3 is TGTGCCAGCAGCCCCGGGTCGGGGATAAACACTGAAGCTTTCTTT. Translated: CASSPGSGINTEAFF.

The rearrangement links TRBV5-5 to TRBJ2-1, with a weak D call TRBD1 (6 bases). Trimming stripped 2 bases from V and 7 bases from J, with 19 bases between. This CDR3 has 16 amino acids. The germline V gene encodes CDR1 SGHKS and CDR2 YYEKEE (reference sequence). CDR3 sequence: CASSFRSQGLRNEQFF. The DNA of the CDR3 is TGTGCCAGCAGCTTCAGAAGCCAGGGGTTAAGAAATGAGCAGTTCTTC.

The gene calls are TRBV18 and TRBJ1-3, with 9 bases lining up with TRBD1. With V trimmed by 0 bases and J by 9 bases, 6 bases remained unmatched. This CDR3 is 15 amino acids long. Looked up from germline, CDR1 is KGHSH and CDR2 is LQKENI. CDR3 residues: CASSPPRTGVFTIYF. The CDR3 DNA is TGTGCCAGCTCACCACCTCGGACAGGGGTGTTCACCATATATTTT.

The rearrangement uses TRBV6-1 and TRBJ1-1; possible D gene TRBD1, 5 bases. The germline V and J ends were trimmed by 0 bases and 5 bases, with 7 bases remaining between them. CDR3 length: 13 residues. Germline CDR1 is MNHNS and CDR2 is SASEGT. CDR3 DNA: TGTGCCAGCAGTGAAGCAGGGGTGACTGAAGCTTTCTTT. Translated: CASSEAGVTEAFF.

The chain is built from TRBV4-1 and TRBJ2-1; the match to TRBD1 covers 9 bases. Germline CDR1 reads MGHRA; CDR2 reads YSYEKL. This CDR3 contains 21 residues. The J segment lost 0 bases and the V segment lost 3 bases, leaving 18 bases of the junction unmatched. The CDR3 here is CASSQGRDRVKLSSSYNEQFF. The CDR3 nucleotides are TGCGCCAGCAGCCAGGGACGGGACAGGGTGAAATTATCAAGCTCCTACAATGAGCAGTTCTTC.

The chain has TRBV18 and TRBJ1-3, with a possible D match to TRBD1 (5 bases). Trimming took off 3 bases at V and 0 bases at J, with 9 bases between the two ends. This CDR3 has 15 amino acids. CDR1 and CDR2 (germline): KGHSH, LQKENI. CDR3: CASSPRQSSGNTIYF. In DNA, the CDR3 is TGTGCCAGCTCACCGAGACAGAGCTCTGGAAACACCATATATTTT.